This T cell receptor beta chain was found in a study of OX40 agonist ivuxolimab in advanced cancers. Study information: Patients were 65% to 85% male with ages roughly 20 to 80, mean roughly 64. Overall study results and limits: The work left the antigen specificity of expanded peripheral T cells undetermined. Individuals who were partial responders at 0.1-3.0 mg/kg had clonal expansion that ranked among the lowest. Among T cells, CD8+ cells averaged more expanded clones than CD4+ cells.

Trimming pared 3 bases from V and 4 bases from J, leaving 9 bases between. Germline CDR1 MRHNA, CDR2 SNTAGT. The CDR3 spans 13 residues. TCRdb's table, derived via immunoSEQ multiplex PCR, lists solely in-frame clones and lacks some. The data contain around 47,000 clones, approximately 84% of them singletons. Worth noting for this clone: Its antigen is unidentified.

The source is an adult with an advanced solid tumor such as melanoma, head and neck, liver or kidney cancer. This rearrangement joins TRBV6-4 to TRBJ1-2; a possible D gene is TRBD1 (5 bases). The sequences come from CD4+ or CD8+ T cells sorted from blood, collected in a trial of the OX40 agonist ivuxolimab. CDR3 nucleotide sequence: TGTGCCAGCAGTGAAACAGGAACCTATGGCTACACCTTC. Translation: CASSETGTYGYTF.